A single sample gave rise to the 32 T cell receptor beta chains below, sequenced in a study of tumor and adjacent non-tumor tissue in lung cancer. The library came from three nested PCR rounds adapted from ARM-PCR protocols. TCRdb called the multiplex PCR reads again in MiXCR, with one record for every CDR3 protein. The table shows about 75,000 distinct CDR3 sequences, with 60% to 85% occurring only once. RNA was extracted from bulk tissue without any cell sorting. Sequences were obtained from lung tumor tissue. The receptors were gathered from a woman aged 45-65 years with non-small cell lung cancer.

The table lists this clonotype with a few counts. One end of the junction does not line up with germline, which may come from a read error. The chain employs TRBV6-1 and TRBJ1-5, with 9 bases that match TRBD1. The CDR3 spans 17 residues. Germline loops: CDR1 MNHNS, CDR2 SASEGT. CDR3 nucleotides: TGTGCCAGTTATCCGGCGACAGGGGGTTTGAACAATCAGCACCAGCATTTT. Its protein product is CASYPATGGLNNQHQHF.

With respect to this clonotype: At one end, the junction sequence differs from germline, possibly due to a read error. The CDR3 DNA reads as TGCAGCATTGGGCCACCCGCGGGGGCTGATATGCAGTATTTT. It translates to CSIGPPAGADMQYF. The chain is built from TRBV29-1 and TRBJ2-3; a possible D gene is TRBD2 (7 bases). CDR1 SQVTM and CDR2 ANQGSEA come from the germline V gene. This CDR3 spans 14 amino acids.

Turning to this clonotype: This sequence may be a read error, since a much larger clone differs from it by one base. The DNA for the CDR3 is TGCAGTGCTAGCCCAGGGAGCACAGATACGCATTATTTT. Residues: CSASPGSTDTHYF. The gene calls are TRBV20-1 and TRBJ2-3, with D perhaps given as TRBD1 or TRBD2 (5 bases each). Germline V CDR1 and CDR2: DFQATT, SNEGSKA (reference sequence). The CDR3 runs 13 residues.

A word on this clonotype: One junction end disagrees with the germline gene, perhaps due to a read error. The V and J genes are TRBV29-1 and TRBJ2-2, with 7 bases aligning to TRBD1. This CDR3 is 11 amino acids long. CDR1 is SQVTM, CDR2 ANQGSEA, per germline. For the CDR3, the DNA is TGCAGCGTGGGGGATCCAGGGGGGCTGTTTTTT. It specifies CSVGDPGGLFF.

Worth noting for this clonotype: A much larger clone is a single base away; this may be a read error. The rearrangement links TRBV28 to TRBJ1-2; the D gene is possibly TRBD1 (6 bases). The CDR3 length is 13 residues. The germline CDR1 and CDR2 sequences are MDHEN and SYDVKM. The CDR3, as DNA: TGTACCAGCAGCTTTAATAGGGGGGATGGCTACACCTTC. This gives the protein CTSSFNRGDGYTF.

Turning to this clonotype: The junction shows a germline mismatch at one end, possibly a read error. This sequence joins TRBV4-2 and TRBJ2-7; D is undetermined. The CDR3 length is 11 residues. Germline assignment: CDR1 LGHNA and CDR2 YNFKEQ. The DNA for the CDR3 is TGTACCAGCAATACCGACTACGAGCAGTACTTC. This sequence encodes CTSNTDYEQYF.

This rearrangement joins TRBV27 to TRBJ2-2, with D perhaps TRBD1 or TRBD2 (5 bases each). The CDR3 totals 16 residues. V was clipped by 10 bases and J by 6 bases, with 24 bases between them. CDR1 and CDR2 from the germline V gene are MNHEY and SMNVEV (reference sequence). The CDR3: CANNPLVRGRSGELFF. CDR3 nucleotide sequence: TGTGCCAACAATCCCCTTGTGAGGGGCCGGTCCGGGGAGCTGTTTTTT.

The V call is TRBV12-3 or TRBV12-4, the J call TRBJ2-1, with D hard to call. The CDR3 length is 13 residues. V lost 6 bases to trimming and J lost 11 bases, with 17 bases between them. The CDR3 sequence: CASSRRTPDKQFF. The CDR3, as DNA: TGTGCCAGCAGCAGAAGGACCCCAGATAAGCAGTTCTTC.

V usage is TRBV6-5 and J usage is TRBJ1-1; D remains ambiguous. The CDR3 runs to 13 residues. Germline V gene data show CDR1 as MNHEY and CDR2 as SVGAGI. V was shortened by 6 bases and J by 2 bases, with 10 bases between the two germline ends. The CDR3 bases are TGTGCCAGCAGCCCGCGGGGTAACACTGAAGCTTTCTTT. Translated, it gives CASSPRGNTEAFF.

In regard to this clonotype: Germline is not matched at one junction end, which may reflect a read error. J is TRBJ2-7 and V is TRBV11-3, with 11 bases lining up with TRBD2. The CDR3 has 16 residues. Per germline, CDR1 SGHNT and CDR2 YENEEA. CDR3 nucleotide sequence: TGTGCCAGTACCTTAGATGGGACTAGCGGATTTTACGAACAGTACTTC. Its translation is CASTLDGTSGFYEQYF.

The V call is TRBV9, the J call TRBJ2-7; no clear D gene. Trimming took off 0 bases at V and 4 bases at J, with 17 bases between the two ends. Per the germline V gene, CDR1 is SGDLS and CDR2 is YYNGEE. This CDR3 is built from 16 residues. CDR3 DNA sequence: TGTGCCAGCAGCGTAGCCCCCCAGGCTAGTAGTTACGAGCAGTACTTC. Translation gives CASSVAPQASSYEQYF.

As for this clonotype: The final CDR3 position lacks the conserved phenylalanine or tryptophan, pointing to a likely read error. The genes are TRBV4-1 and TRBJ2-7; 7 nucleotides match TRBD1. CDR3 size: 14 residues. CDR1 is MGHRA and CDR2 is YSYEKL in the germline V gene. Trimming cost V 0 bases and J 10 bases; bases outside gene matches: 9. CDR3 DNA: TGCGCCAGCAGCCAAGACACAGGGGTCTGGGAACAGTACATC. Translation: CASSQDTGVWEQYI.

The J gene is TRBJ2-7, the V gene TRBV11-3; no clear D gene. Trimming stripped 0 bases from V and 5 bases from J, with 17 bases between. The CDR3 covers 16 residues. CDR1 and CDR2 from the germline V gene are SGHNT and YENEEA. The CDR3 DNA reads as TGTGCCAGCAGCTTAGATGGGTCTTGCGGATTTAACGAGCAGTACTTC. Protein: CASSLDGSCGFNEQYF.

This clonotype was seen a few times. The chain carries TRBV12-3 or TRBV12-4 and TRBJ2-2; tentatively, D is TRBD2 (6 bases). This CDR3 region has 16 residues. The CDR3 DNA reads TGTGGCAGTAGTCTAGGAGGCGGGAAGGTCACCGGGGAGCTGTTTTTT. As protein: CGSSLGGGKVTGELFF.

V usage is TRBV6-2 or TRBV6-3 and J usage is TRBJ2-1, with 9 nucleotides matching TRBD1. The trim removed 4 bases at V and 12 bases at J, leaving 16 bases unmatched. Germline-derived CDR1 and CDR2 are MNHEY and SVGEGT. CDR3 length: 16 residues. This CDR3 is CASSSLTGTGFLGQFF. The CDR3 DNA sequence: TGTGCCAGCAGTTCCCTTACCGGGACAGGGTTCCTTGGGCAGTTCTTC.

Details on this clonotype: This likely comes from a read error, as the CDR3 has no conserved phenylalanine or tryptophan at its end. The chain's CDR3 is CTSSYGGRNTEAFY. DNA for the CDR3: TGTACCAGCAGTTACGGCGGGAGGAACACTGAAGCTTTCTAT. The chain recombines TRBV6-5 with TRBJ1-1; D call uncertain. Germline V gene data show CDR1 as MNHEY and CDR2 as SVGAGI. This CDR3 has 14 amino acids.

This clonotype was counted a few times. A single base separates this from a much larger clone, so it may be a read error. The V and J genes are TRBV7-9 and TRBJ2-7; 8 bases are shared with TRBD1. CDR1 and CDR2 (germline): SEHNR, FQNEAQ (reference sequence). With V trimmed by 5 bases and J by 0 bases, 6 bases remained unmatched. The length of the CDR3 is 15 residues. The CDR3 nucleotides read TGTGCCAGCAGCCACTCGGACAGGGTCTCCTACGAGCAGTACTTC. It encodes CASSHSDRVSYEQYF.

Worth noting for this clonotype: A much larger clone differs from this one at a single base, so this may be a read error. The chain joins TRBV5-1 to TRBJ2-3; possible D gene TRBD2, 6 bases. Germline lookup yields CDR1 SGHRS and CDR2 YFSETQ. CDR3 size: 14 residues. The CDR3 nucleotides read TGCGCCAGCAGCTTTCGACTAGATCAAGATACGCACTATTTT. This sequence encodes CASSFRLDQDTHYF.

The genes are TRBV6-2 or TRBV6-3 and TRBJ2-2; 7 bases match TRBD2. V trimming: 4 bases; J trimming: 9 bases; junction bases outside the gene matches: 17. The CDR3 spans 17 residues. The germline V gene has CDR1 MNHEY and CDR2 SVGEGT. CDR3 loop: CASSSRTSGIRTRELFF. The DNA for the CDR3 is TGTGCCAGCAGTTCCCGGACCAGCGGGATAAGGACCAGGGAGCTGTTTTTT.

This clonotype was recorded at least ten times. The chain uses TRBV20-1 and TRBJ2-3; 8 nucleotides align to TRBD1. Per the germline V gene, CDR1 is DFQATT and CDR2 is SNEGSKA (reference sequence). Trimming at V came to 3 bases and at J to 6 bases, leaving 8 bases not matched to a gene. The CDR3 is 14 amino acids. The CDR3: CSASQQGAIDTQYF. The CDR3 DNA follows: TGCAGTGCTAGTCAGCAGGGGGCTATTGATACGCAGTATTTT.

A remark on this clonotype: At one of its ends the junction is not consistent with the germline gene, which may arise from a read error. V is TRBV11-1 and J is TRBJ2-1, with TRBD2 matching over 15 bases. The CDR3 totals 14 residues. Germline lookup yields CDR1 SGHAT and CDR2 FQDESV (reference sequence). The CDR3 DNA reads as TGTGTCAGCAACTCAGGACTAGCGGGAGGGTTGCGGTTCTTC. It translates to CVSNSGLAGGLRFF. Using reference TRBV11-1 and TRBJ2-1 for the parts outside the CDR3, the full variable domain is EAEVAQSPRYKITEKSQAVAFWCDPISGHATLYWYRQILGQGPELLVQFQDESVVDDSQLPKDRFSAERLKGVDSTLKIQPAELGDSAMYLCVSNSGLAGGLRFFGPGTRLTVL.

There are a few counts of this clonotype. In this CDR3 the conserved last residue, phenylalanine or tryptophan, is missing, so a read error is likely. The rearrangement links TRBV29-1 to TRBJ2-5; TRBD1 is a possible D gene (6 bases). Germline V gives CDR1 SQVTM, CDR2 ANQGSEA. Trimming stripped 0 bases from V and 5 bases from J, with 25 bases between. The CDR3 length is 18 residues. The CDR3 loop is CSVEDPLDYRASRETQYI. In DNA, the CDR3 is TGCAGCGTTGAAGATCCGCTCGATTACAGGGCCAGCAGGGAGACCCAGTACATC.

Worth noting for this clonotype: Sequence at one end of the junction differs from germline and may be a read error. CDR3 sequence reads: CASSPRQGYEQYF. CDR3 DNA: TGCGCCAGCAGCCCGAGACAGGGCTACGAGCAATACTTC. This sequence joins TRBV5-1 and TRBJ2-7, with 7 nucleotides matching TRBD1. The CDR3 has 13 amino acids. CDR1 and CDR2 from the germline V gene are SGHRS and YFSETQ.

The gene calls are TRBV5-1 and TRBJ1-5, with D tentatively TRBD1 or TRBD2 (5 bases each). The DNA matches TRBJ2-3 better at its end, which makes the J call doubtful. The CDR3 is made up of 13 amino acids. The V gene's germline CDR1 is SGHRS and CDR2 YFSETQ. CDR3: CASCIEGLQPQYF. CDR3 sequence (DNA): TGCGCCAGCTGCATAGAGGGGTTACAGCCCCAGTATTTT.

Remarks on this clonotype: The final CDR3 position lacks the conserved phenylalanine or tryptophan, pointing to a likely read error. This CDR3 is CASRSRRFFEQYL. CDR3 in DNA: TGTGCCAGCAGGTCCAGGAGGTTTTTCGAGCAGTACCTC. J is TRBJ2-7 and V is TRBV28; D might be TRBD2 (5 bases). Between the trimmed V and J ends, which lost 6 bases and 6 bases, there was a span of 15 bases. CDR1 and CDR2 from the germline V gene are MDHEN and SYDVKM. This CDR3 has 13 residues.

As for this clonotype: One end of the junction varies from germline; a read error may be responsible. This chain uses TRBV11-3 with TRBJ2-1, with TRBD1 as a possible D gene (5 bases). Germline CDR1 is SGHNT and CDR2 is YENEEA. This CDR3 spans 14 amino acids. CDR3 loop: CDSSSWGRRNVQFF. The CDR3 DNA reads TGTGACAGCAGCTCTTGGGGCAGGAGAAATGTGCAGTTCTTC.

Worth noting for this clonotype: Likely a read error: the CDR3 ends without its conserved phenylalanine or tryptophan. The chain is built from TRBV11-2 and TRBJ2-3; tentative D call: TRBD1 (6 bases). CDR3 length: 20 residues. The germline V gene encodes CDR1 SGHAT and CDR2 FQNNGV. The CDR3 sequence is CDSSLIGTRGSSLRGDTQYL. The DNA of the CDR3 is TGTGACAGCAGCCTGATCGGAACTAGGGGGAGTTCCCTAAGAGGAGATACGCAGTATCTT.

About this clonotype: A much larger clone is a single base away; this may be a read error. This chain links TRBV20-1 with TRBJ2-6, with a tentative D call TRBD2 (5 bases). Germline V gives CDR1 DFQATT, CDR2 SNEGSKA (reference sequence). Trimming left V 3 bases short and J 3 bases short, with 9 bases between. The CDR3 contains 14 residues. The CDR3 protein is CSASIRDGANVLTF. The CDR3, as DNA: TGCAGTGCTAGTATCCGGGATGGGGCCAACGTCCTGACTTTC.

On this clonotype: Being one base from a much bigger clone, this may be a read error. Since the CDR3 does not end with the conserved phenylalanine or tryptophan, this likely comes from a read error. The chain links TRBV20-1 to TRBJ2-3; D is possibly TRBD1 or TRBD2 (5 bases each). The germline CDR1 and CDR2 sequences are DFQATT and SNEGSKA (reference sequence). Trimming removed 6 bases from V and 1 base from J, with 17 bases in between. The CDR3 length is 15 residues. CDR3 coding DNA: TGCAGTGCACAGGACCCGGGGCGGGGCACAGATACGCAGTATCTT. Translation gives CSAQDPGRGTDTQYL.

As to this clonotype: At one of its ends the junction is not consistent with the germline gene, which may arise from a read error. The chain links TRBV11-3 to TRBJ2-3; 7 bases map to TRBD2. CDR1 and CDR2 (germline): SGHNT, YENEEA. The CDR3 contains 16 residues. For the CDR3, the DNA is TGTACCAGCAGCTTAGGACTGCGGGAGAGTGCAGATACGCTGTATTTT. It codes for CTSSLGLRESADTLYF.

The count of this clonotype is one. One end of the junction does not line up with germline, which may come from a read error. The gene calls are TRBV4-2 and TRBJ1-5; D is undetermined. Germline CDR1 LGHNA, CDR2 YNFKEQ. This CDR3 has 16 residues. As DNA, the CDR3 is TGCGCCAGCAGCCAAGGACCGAGATATAGCAATCAGCTCCAGCATTTT. Amino acid sequence: CASSQGPRYSNQLQHF.

The rearrangement links TRBV6-1 to TRBJ2-7; 8 bases map to TRBD1. The CDR3 extends over 15 amino acids. Germline lookup yields CDR1 MNHNS and CDR2 SASEGT. The DNA of the CDR3 is TGTACCGGCAGCACCCACAGGGGGAGCTCCTACGAGCAGTACTTC. It specifies CTGSTHRGSSYEQYF.